This entry describes one T cell receptor beta chain. Its antigen is unidentified. The sample's treatment: roughly 10-day PBMC culture with coronavirus spike peptide pools or control peptides (ViraFEST assay). This sample stems from a study of vaccination and CD4 T cells after COVID-19. Broader study findings: Although the median of SARS-CoV-2-reactive clonotypes rose from approximately 21 to 40, the change was not significant.

V gave up 8 bases and J gave up 3 bases, with 13 bases separating them. From germline, CDR1 is SGHVS and CDR2 FNYEAQ. This CDR3 has 13 residues. CD4+ T cells that had been cultured provided DNA sequenced with the Oncomine TCR Beta short-read assay. TCRdb recomputed calls from the PCR reads with MiXCR, one row per CDR3 protein. The sample holds some 14,000 distinct CDR3 sequences; 25% to 35% are singletons and the top ten take roughly a sixth. The sample taken for sequencing was cultured CD4+ T cells from blood. This chain uses TRBV7-6 with TRBJ2-5; TRBD2 is a possible D gene (5 bases). The receptor was derived from a human donor with COVID-19. CDR3 nucleotide sequence: TGTGCCAGCTCGGCTAGCCCCGAAGAGACCCAGTACTTC. Its translation is CASSASPEETQYF.